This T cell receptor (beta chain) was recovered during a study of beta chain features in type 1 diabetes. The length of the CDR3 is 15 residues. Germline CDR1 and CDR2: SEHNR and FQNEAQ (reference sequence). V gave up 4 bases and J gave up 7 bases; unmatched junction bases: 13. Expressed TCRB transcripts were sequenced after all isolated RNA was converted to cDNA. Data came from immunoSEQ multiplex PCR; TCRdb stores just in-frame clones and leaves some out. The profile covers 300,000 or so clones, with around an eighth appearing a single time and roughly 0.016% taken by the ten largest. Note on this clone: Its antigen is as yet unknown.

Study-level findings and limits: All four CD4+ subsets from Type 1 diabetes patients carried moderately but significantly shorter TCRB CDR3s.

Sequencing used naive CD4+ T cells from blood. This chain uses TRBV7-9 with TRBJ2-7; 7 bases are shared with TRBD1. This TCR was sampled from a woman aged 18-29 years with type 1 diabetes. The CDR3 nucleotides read TGTGCCAGCAGCTACAGACAGGGTAAATCGTGGGAGCAGTACTTC. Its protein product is CASSYRQGKSWEQYF.